Sequencing of this T cell receptor beta chain was carried out in a study of shared clonotypes between healthy human individuals. Turning to this clone: Its antigen is undetermined.

Study observations and caveats: In general, naive subsets displayed greater estimated richness than memory subsets did. Sequencing of the sorted subsets was shown by rarefaction to be incomplete despite large depth.

Germline assignment: CDR1 SNHLY and CDR2 FYNNEI. The trim removed 7 bases at V and 7 bases at J, leaving 10 bases unmatched. There are 15 residues in the CDR3. CCR7-negative CD45RA+ TemRA cells were combined with CD45RO+ cells to form CD8 memory. Authors' processing steps: With immunoSEQ giving junction-only sequences and no quality scores, filtering differed. Assay: immunoSEQ multiplex PCR; the TCRdb copy retains only in-frame clones and omits some. V and J calls and clone size are as listed in that table; D and trimming were resolved from the DNA. This sample yields around 320,000 clones, of which over 75% are seen a single time; roughly 16% belongs to the top ten.

The receptor's source is a man aged 18-30 years in good health. The chain is built from TRBV2 and TRBJ2-1; TRBD2 matches at 10 bases. The source material was memory CD8+ T cells sorted from blood. Subset described: CD45RO+ cells pooled with CCR7-negative TemRA cells. CDR3 DNA: TGTGCCAGCAATCCGGGACTAGCGTTTCCTAATGAGCAGTTCTTC. Its protein is CASNPGLAFPNEQFF.